This record looks at one T cell receptor beta chain sequence and its context. Antigen: not known. Time point reported: pre-treatment baseline. Patients had no prior systemic cancer treatment, immunosuppressants or other active cancers. This record comes from a study of blood T cell dynamics during melanoma immunotherapy. On the study more broadly: Standard first-line treatment here was pembrolizumab or nivolumab plus ipilimumab in metastatic melanoma.

Study observations and caveats: It remained unknown if the driving T cell clones were melanoma-specific. At W3, later disease-control patients showed bifurcated PBMC repertoire changes, unlike progressors.

Clones were read by immunoSEQ multiplex PCR, and TCRdb kept only the in-frame ones, dropping some. The data hold about 10,000 clones, with about 87% observed a single time. The germline V gene encodes CDR1 MNHEY and CDR2 SVGAGI. The germline V and J ends were trimmed by 2 bases and 1 base, with 12 bases remaining between them. The CDR3 runs to 16 residues. This chain links TRBV6-5 with TRBJ1-5; D is unresolved. This sequence was found in a human donor with melanoma. Sequenced material: blood, taken from a patient treated with checkpoint blockade. In nucleotides, the CDR3 is TGTGCCAGCAGTTACAGGGCTGGGCCGAGCAATCAGCCCCAGCATTTT. Its translation: CASSYRAGPSNQPQHF.